These 7 T cell receptor beta chains were all obtained from the same sample, sequenced in a study of blood T cells in healthy people across ages. Then a second PCR, running about 7 to 11 cycles, was carried out with a sample-barcoded 5' primer and a J-beta primer mix. TCRdb re-called the 5' RACE reads with MiXCR, one entry per CDR3 protein. The repertoire consists of 800,000 to 950,000 distinct CDR3 sequences, with 25% to 30% occurring once and the leading ten covering approximately 10%. These data were also reused for a study on T cells of mothers and their children.

The material sequenced was blood. Every receptor here comes from a woman aged 40 to 55 in good health.

As concerns this clonotype: This may be a read error: a much more frequent sequence differs by one nucleotide. This sequence joins TRBV9 and TRBJ2-7; the match to TRBD1 covers 9 bases. Germline V gives CDR1 SGDLS, CDR2 YYNGEE. Trimming cost V 5 bases and J 2 bases; bases outside gene matches: 8. The CDR3 runs to 15 residues. The CDR3 DNA reads as TGTGCCAGCAGTGCCTCGGGACAGGGAACCTACGAGCAGTACTTC. It is translated as CASSASGQGTYEQYF.

This clonotype was detected many times. The rearrangement links TRBV5-1 to TRBJ2-7; D unclear. Germline V lookup: CDR1 SGHRS, CDR2 YFSETQ. There are 13 residues in the CDR3. Trimming took off 4 bases at V and 5 bases at J, with 13 bases between the two ends. CDR3 sequence reads: CASSASTFHEQYF. CDR3 nucleotide sequence: TGCGCCAGCAGCGCCTCGACCTTTCACGAGCAGTACTTC. The full variable domain, in which reference TRBV5-1 and TRBJ2-7 provide the parts outside the CDR3, is KAGVTQTPRYLIKTRGQQVTLSCSPISGHRSVSWYQQTPGQGLQFLFEYFSETQRNKGNFPGRFSGRQFSNSRSEMNVSTLELGDSALYLCASSASTFHEQYFGPGTRLTVT.

Ten or more counts support this clonotype. The rearrangement joins TRBV7-3 to TRBJ2-1; D is perhaps TRBD1 or TRBD2 (5 bases each). Germline V gene sequence: CDR1 SGHTA, CDR2 FQGTGA. Trimming removed 5 bases from V and 1 base from J, with 15 bases in between. This CDR3 is 16 amino acids long. The CDR3 loop is CASSPLYEGSYNEQFF. Here the CDR3 DNA reads TGTGCCAGCAGCCCCCTTTACGAGGGGTCCTACAATGAGCAGTTCTTC.

V is TRBV7-3 and J is TRBJ2-7, with 7 bases identical to TRBD1. This CDR3 has 15 amino acids. Germline V gene sequence: CDR1 SGHTA, CDR2 FQGTGA. Germline trimming cut 0 bases from V and 0 bases from J; bases unmatched to any gene: 2. CDR3 loop: CASSLTDRDSYEQYF. The CDR3 coding sequence is TGTGCCAGCAGCTTAACCGACAGGGACTCCTACGAGCAGTACTTC.

The chain recombines TRBV15 with TRBJ2-1; no firm D call. Germline V gene sequence: CDR1 LNHNV, CDR2 YYDKDF (reference sequence). Trimming took 0 bases from V and 0 from J, leaving 9 bases between them. The CDR3 covers 16 residues. In nucleotides, the CDR3 is TGTGCCACCAGCAGAGAATGGAAGAGCTCCTACAATGAGCAGTTCTTC. Translated, it gives CATSREWKSSYNEQFF.

The V call is TRBV29-1, the J call TRBJ2-3; D remains ambiguous. In germline, CDR1 is SQVTM, CDR2 ANQGSEA. The CDR3 has 11 amino acids. V dropped 1 base and J dropped 5 bases, with 4 bases sitting between them. The DNA for the CDR3 is TGCAGCGTTGAAGTTGTAGATACGCAGTATTTT. Amino acid sequence: CSVEVVDTQYF.

This clonotype came up many times. The rearrangement joins TRBV20-1 to TRBJ2-5, with 7 nucleotides matching TRBD2. Trimming at V came to 3 bases and at J to 2 bases, leaving 12 bases not matched to a gene. The V gene's germline CDR1 is DFQATT and CDR2 SNEGSKA (reference sequence). CDR3 size: 16 residues. As DNA, the CDR3 is TGCAGTGCTAGCCCTTTTCTAGCGGCCCAACAAGAGACCCAGTACTTC. It is translated as CSASPFLAAQQETQYF.